Listed here are 14 T cell receptor beta chains from one sample, sequenced in a study of OX40 agonist ivuxolimab in advanced cancers. Sequenced by immunoSEQ multiplex PCR; TCRdb stores in-frame clones only, minus some. Counted here are some 66,000 clones, under 85% occurring once; the ten biggest clones make up around 2.5%. This specimen consisted of CD4+ or CD8+ T cells sorted from blood, obtained in a trial of the OX40 agonist ivuxolimab. The receptors shown here come from an adult with an advanced solid tumor such as melanoma, head and neck, liver or kidney cancer.

This chain connects TRBV6-5 to TRBJ2-2, with a tentative D call TRBD1 (5 bases). CDR3 size: 14 residues. Trimming cost V 7 bases and J 2 bases, with 11 bases left between them. The germline V gene has CDR1 MNHEY and CDR2 SVGAGI. The DNA of the CDR3 is TGTGCCAGCATAGGGGCTCCAAACACCGGGGAGCTGTTTTTT. It codes for CASIGAPNTGELFF.

This rearrangement joins TRBV28 to TRBJ2-7; 8 nucleotides align to TRBD1. Per the germline V gene, CDR1 is MDHEN and CDR2 is SYDVKM. V shed 6 bases and J 4 bases; nucleotides not matched to a gene: 11. This CDR3 spans 15 amino acids. The CDR3 DNA follows: TGTGCCAGCAGCTCCCAAGGGACAGGTGTATACGAGCAGTACTTC. It is translated as CASSSQGTGVYEQYF.

The chain has TRBV11-2 and TRBJ2-7; TRBD1 might be the D (6 bases). The V end was cut by 5 bases, the J end by 5 bases, with 22 bases between. The CDR3 is made up of 16 amino acids. Per germline, CDR1 SGHAT and CDR2 FQNNGV. The DNA of the CDR3 is TGTGCCAGCAGCCCTGTGCAGGGGTCACTAAGAAACGAGCAGTACTTC. Translation: CASSPVQGSLRNEQYF.

The chain carries TRBV10-3 and TRBJ2-1, with TRBD1 identical over 12 bases. The V and J ends lost 3 bases and 6 bases, in that order; junction bases with no gene match: 6. Germline V gene data show CDR1 as ENHRY and CDR2 as SYGVKD. The CDR3 spans 16 residues. The CDR3 loop reads CAISDPGTGGFNEQFF. CDR3 bases: TGTGCCATCAGTGACCCCGGGACAGGGGGCTTCAATGAGCAGTTCTTC.

This clone was counted a few times. The J gene is TRBJ2-3, the V gene TRBV18; maybe TRBD1 (6 bases). The CDR3 has 16 amino acids. Per the germline V gene, CDR1 is KGHSH and CDR2 is LQKENI. V gave up 2 bases and J gave up 4 bases, with 16 bases separating them. CDR3 sequence: CASSPRRGRTADTQYF. CDR3 DNA sequence: TGTGCCAGCTCACCAAGACGGGGCAGGACAGCAGATACGCAGTATTTT.

The gene calls are TRBV9 and TRBJ2-3; 9 nucleotides match TRBD2. CDR3 size: 16 residues. CDR1 and CDR2 from the germline V gene are SGDLS and YYNGEE. Trimming cost V 0 bases and J 9 bases; bases outside gene matches: 11. CDR3 region: CASSVVTSGLPGTQYF. CDR3 DNA sequence: TGTGCCAGCAGCGTAGTTACTAGCGGGTTGCCCGGGACGCAGTATTTT.

This clone has only one observation. The chain combines TRBV18 with TRBJ2-7, with D tentatively TRBD1 (7 bases). CDR3 length equals 13 residues. The V gene lost 3 bases and the J gene lost 5 bases, with 11 bases spanning the gap. The germline V gene has CDR1 KGHSH and CDR2 LQKENI. The CDR3 bases are TGTGCCAGCTCACCGACAGGGAGGCACGAGCAGTACTTC. Translating it yields CASSPTGRHEQYF.

This clone was seen a handful of times. V is TRBV6-5 and J is TRBJ2-7; D remains ambiguous. The V gene's germline CDR1 is MNHEY and CDR2 SVGAGI. Trimming took off 6 bases at V and 0 bases at J, with 6 bases between the two ends. The CDR3 length is 12 residues. CDR3 DNA: TGTGCCAGCAGCGCCCCCTCCTACGAGCAGTACTTC. Its translation is CASSAPSYEQYF.

The CDR3 sequence is CATSRDLPSEQFF. The DNA of the CDR3 is TGTGCCACCAGCAGAGATCTGCCTAGCGAGCAGTTCTTC. The V gene is TRBV15, the J gene TRBJ2-1, with D maybe TRBD2 (5 bases). This CDR3 contains 13 residues. CDR1 LNHNV and CDR2 YYDKDF come from the germline V gene (reference sequence). Trimming took 0 bases from V and 10 from J, leaving 10 bases between them. Together with reference TRBV15 and TRBJ2-1, the CDR3 gives the full variable domain: DAMVIQNPRYQVTQFGKPVTLSCSQTLNHNVMYWYQQKSSQAPKLLFHYYDKDFNNEADTPDNFQSRRPNTSFCFLDIRSPGLGDTAMYLCATSRDLPSEQFFGPGTRLTVL.

The chain uses TRBV11-2 and TRBJ1-1; D not certain. The ends were cut back, 2 bases at V and 4 bases at J, with 2 bases in the middle. Germline-derived CDR1 and CDR2 are SGHAT and FQNNGV. This CDR3 has 11 residues. The chain's CDR3 is CASSLITEAFF. Written as DNA, the CDR3 is TGTGCCAGCAGCTTAATCACTGAAGCTTTCTTT. Filled out from reference TRBV11-2 and TRBJ1-1, the complete variable domain reads EAGVAQSPRYKIIEKRQSVAFWCNPISGHATLYWYQQILGQGPKLLIQFQNNGVVDDSQLPKDRFSAERLKGVDSTLKIQPAKLEDSAVYLCASSLITEAFFGQGTRLTVV.

V is TRBV10-2 and J is TRBJ2-7; 9 bases fit TRBD2. The trim removed 8 bases at V and 5 bases at J, leaving 10 bases unmatched. The CDR3 has 14 residues. Germline V gives CDR1 WSHSY, CDR2 SAAADI. CDR3 loop: CASGRSGRSNEQYF. The CDR3 DNA follows: TGCGCCAGCGGCCGTAGCGGGAGATCTAACGAGCAGTACTTC.

A note on this clone: Other DNA sequences of this sample code for an identical CDR3. The genes are TRBV5-1 and TRBJ2-6; D remains ambiguous. Between the trimmed V and J ends, which lost 1 base and 2 bases, there was a span of 7 bases. Germline CDR1 SGHRS, CDR2 YFSETQ. This CDR3 contains 15 residues. CDR3 nucleotides: TGCGCCAGCAGCTTGAGTCCTGCTGGGGCCAACGTCCTGACTTTC. Translated: CASSLSPAGANVLTF.

The chain joins TRBV19 to TRBJ1-2; 7 bases line up with TRBD1. Germline-derived CDR1 and CDR2 are LNHDA and SQIVND (reference sequence). This CDR3 spans 18 amino acids. V lost 0 bases, J lost 4 bases, and 14 bases stayed unmatched. CDR3 in DNA: TGTGCCAGTAGTATAGATCATTCCTCCGGGACAGCCCTCTATGGCTACACCTTC. Encoded protein: CASSIDHSSGTALYGYTF.

The chain carries TRBV10-1 and TRBJ2-3; TRBD2 is a possible D gene (5 bases). Trimming left V 2 bases short and J 2 bases short, with 14 bases between. This CDR3 has 16 residues. Germline assignment: CDR1 WNHNN and CDR2 SYGVQD (reference sequence). The CDR3 is CASSESERPPTDTQYF. CDR3 DNA: TGCGCCAGCAGTGAGAGCGAGCGGCCTCCCACAGATACGCAGTATTTT.